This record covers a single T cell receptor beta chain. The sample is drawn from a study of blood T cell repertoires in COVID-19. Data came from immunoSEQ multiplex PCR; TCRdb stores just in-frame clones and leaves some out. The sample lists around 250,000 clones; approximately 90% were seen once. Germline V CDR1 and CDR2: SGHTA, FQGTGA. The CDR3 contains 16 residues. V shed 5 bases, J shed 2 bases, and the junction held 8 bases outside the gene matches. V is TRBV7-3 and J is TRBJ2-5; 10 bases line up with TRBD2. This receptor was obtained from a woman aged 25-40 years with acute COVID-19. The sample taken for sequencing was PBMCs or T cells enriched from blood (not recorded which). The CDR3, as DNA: TGTGCCAGCAGCCCCCGACTAGCGGGTTCACAAGAGACCCAGTACTTC. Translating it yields CASSPRLAGSQETQYF.